This TCR beta chain comes out of a study of CD8 T cells in ankylosing spondylitis. Findings of the study overall: Seemingly characteristic of ankylosing spondylitis blood was a TCR beta motif consisting of 7 or 8 highly homologous variants.

V was shortened by 3 bases and J by 0 bases, with 12 bases between the two germline ends. Germline V gene lookup returns CDR1 SQVTM and CDR2 ANQGSEA. This CDR3 has 14 residues. Each CDR3 protein is one row after TCRdb ran MiXCR on the 5' RACE reads. The sample contains a few hundred thousand distinct CDR3 sequences, about 6.7% of which appear only once. The sample holds a few counts of this clonotype. Its antigen is unknown. This rearrangement joins TRBV29-1 to TRBJ2-7; possibly TRBD2 for D (5 bases). The clonotype was recovered from a male donor with ankylosing spondylitis. The specimen was blood, either unsorted or a sorted T cell fraction (not recorded which). The CDR3, as DNA: TGCAGCGTTGATTCCGGGGAGAGCTCCTACGAGCAGTACTTC. Protein: CSVDSGESSYEQYF.